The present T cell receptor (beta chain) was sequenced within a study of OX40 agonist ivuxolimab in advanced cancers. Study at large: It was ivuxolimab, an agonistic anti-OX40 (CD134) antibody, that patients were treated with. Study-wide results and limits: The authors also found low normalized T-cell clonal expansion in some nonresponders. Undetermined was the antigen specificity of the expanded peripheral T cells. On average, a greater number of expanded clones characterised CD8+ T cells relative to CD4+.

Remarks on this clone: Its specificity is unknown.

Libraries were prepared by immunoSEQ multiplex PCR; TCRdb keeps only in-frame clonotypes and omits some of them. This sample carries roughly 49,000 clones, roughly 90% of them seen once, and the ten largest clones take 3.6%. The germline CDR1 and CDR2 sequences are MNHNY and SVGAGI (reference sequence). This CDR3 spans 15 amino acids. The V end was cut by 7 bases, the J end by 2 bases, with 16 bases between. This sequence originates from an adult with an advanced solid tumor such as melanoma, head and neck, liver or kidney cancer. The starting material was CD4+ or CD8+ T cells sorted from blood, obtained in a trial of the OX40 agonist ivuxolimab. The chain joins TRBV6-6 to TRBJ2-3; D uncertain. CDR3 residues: CASIDLAGSTDTQYF. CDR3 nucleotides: TGTGCCAGCATCGACTTAGCCGGATCCACAGATACGCAGTATTTT.